A single sample is the source of the 16 T cell receptor beta chains below, sequenced in a study of blood T cell repertoires in COVID-19 (dated by TCRdb to between 2020 and 2021). Library generation was performed with the immunoSEQ multiplex PCR assay. In its TCRdb copy, this immuneACCESS table keeps in-frame sequences only and misses some clones. Where compared with another copy, unresolved V genes explain less than half of these, and the others have no known cause. The sample table contains about 90,000 clones; only one count was recorded for around 88% of them. Together, the top ten hold 0.47% of the sample. The sequencing sample was made of peripheral blood. These receptors originate from a man between 60 and 75 years old with acute or convalescent COVID-19.

V is TRBV5-1 and J is TRBJ2-1; no firm D call. CDR1 and CDR2 from the germline V gene are SGHRS and YFSETQ. Trimming took off 5 bases at V and 0 bases at J, with 9 bases between the two ends. The CDR3 runs 14 residues. The CDR3: CASSEESSYNEQFF. The CDR3 nucleotides read TGCGCCAGCAGTGAGGAGAGCTCCTACAATGAGCAGTTCTTC.

The chain uses TRBV5-1 and TRBJ1-5, with 11 bases matching TRBD1. V was clipped by 4 bases and J by 2 bases; unmatched bases: 11. Germline assignment: CDR1 SGHRS and CDR2 YFSETQ. The CDR3 length is 18 residues. This CDR3 is CASSPHGQGASGNQPQHF. CDR3 nucleotides: TGCGCCAGCAGCCCGCACGGACAGGGGGCATCTGGCAATCAGCCCCAGCATTTT.

This clone has only a few counts. V gene TRBV5-4 combines with J gene TRBJ2-5, with 9 bases fitting TRBD1. The CDR3 runs to 14 residues. Germline V gene data show CDR1 as SGHNT and CDR2 as YYREEE (reference sequence). V was pared by 3 bases and J by 9 bases, with 9 bases of the junction left unmatched. The CDR3 DNA sequence: TGTGCCAGCAGCTCTGGACAGGGGTTAATCTCCCAGTACTTC. Protein: CASSSGQGLISQYF. The full variable domain, in which reference TRBV5-4 and TRBJ2-5 provide the parts outside the CDR3, is ETGVTQSPTHLIKTRGQQVTLRCSSQSGHNTVSWYQQALGQGPQFIFQYYREEENGRGNFPPRFSGLQFPNYSSELNVNALELDDSALYLCASSSGQGLISQYFGPGTRLLVL.

The gene calls are TRBV18 and TRBJ1-1; possible D gene TRBD1, 5 bases. Trimming took 3 bases from V and 0 from J, leaving 8 bases between them. This CDR3 has 14 residues. Germline lookup yields CDR1 KGHSH and CDR2 LQKENI. As DNA, the CDR3 is TGTGCCAGCTCACCCGCAGGGATGAACACTGAAGCTTTCTTT. Its protein is CASSPAGMNTEAFF.

The chain carries TRBV6-5 and TRBJ2-7, with unresolved D. The CDR3 runs to 13 residues. Trimming cost V 8 bases and J 0 bases, with 11 bases left between them. The germline CDR1 and CDR2 sequences are MNHEY and SVGAGI. The CDR3 sequence: CASSEQHSYEQYF. As DNA, the CDR3 is TGTGCCAGCTCCGAACAGCACTCCTACGAGCAGTACTTC.

This chain uses TRBV5-4 with TRBJ1-4; 8 positions agree with TRBD1. Germline V gives CDR1 SGHNT, CDR2 YYREEE (reference sequence). The junction had 9 bases not matched to a gene; V was cut back by 3 bases and J by 5 bases. CDR3 length equals 16 residues. CDR3 in amino acids: CASSSSPGGGNEKLFF. DNA for the CDR3: TGTGCCAGCAGCTCGTCCCCAGGGGGCGGAAATGAAAAACTGTTTTTT.

The J gene is TRBJ2-2, the V gene TRBV10-3; 9 bases agree with TRBD1. V was clipped by 8 bases and J by 1 base; unmatched bases: 2. Germline V gives CDR1 ENHRY, CDR2 SYGVKD. The CDR3 covers 14 residues. This CDR3 reads CAIGGQGNTGELFF. The CDR3 DNA reads as TGTGCCATCGGGGGACAGGGGAACACCGGGGAGCTGTTTTTT.

This clone has a single count. CDR3 coding DNA: TGCGCCAGCAGGGGCGGGACCCAGAATAATTCACCCCTCCACTTT. It specifies CASRGGTQNNSPLHF. The gene calls are TRBV5-1 and TRBJ1-6, with D perhaps matching TRBD1 (5 bases). The germline V gene encodes CDR1 SGHRS and CDR2 YFSETQ. Trimming shortened V by 5 bases and J by 5 bases, and 14 bases separated the two germline ends. CDR3 size: 15 residues. Full variable domain (rest looked up from reference TRBV5-1 and TRBJ1-6): KAGVTQTPRYLIKTRGQQVTLSCSPISGHRSVSWYQQTPGQGLQFLFEYFSETQRNKGNFPGRFSGRQFSNSRSEMNVSTLELGDSALYLCASRGGTQNNSPLHFGNGTRLTVT.

The V call is TRBV7-9, the J call TRBJ2-1; 9 nucleotides agree with TRBD2. Germline V gene sequence: CDR1 SEHNR, CDR2 FQNEAQ (reference sequence). This CDR3 contains 17 residues. V lost 5 bases and J lost 5; bases outside the gene matches: 13. In DNA, the CDR3 is TGTGCCAGCAGCATCGCAAGTAGCGGGGGCGGCCACAATGAGCAGTTCTTC. Encoded protein: CASSIASSGGGHNEQFF.

The chain employs TRBV19 and TRBJ1-5, with D unclear. The germline gives CDR1 LNHDA, CDR2 SQIVND (reference sequence). Trimming removed 7 bases at V and 5 bases at J, with 15 bases between. The CDR3 spans 14 residues. The CDR3, as DNA: TGTGCCAGTACACCAGGTCCTACCTATCAGCCCCAGCATTTT. Residues: CASTPGPTYQPQHF.

CDR3 loop: CASRDRANTEAFF. In DNA form, the CDR3 reads TGTGCCAGTAGGGACAGGGCGAACACTGAAGCTTTCTTT. The rearrangement joins TRBV19 to TRBJ1-1; TRBD1 aligns across 8 bases. The V gene end was trimmed by 6 bases and the J gene end by 1 base; junction bases not matched to a gene: 1. Germline CDR1 and CDR2: LNHDA and SQIVND (reference sequence). The length of the CDR3 is 13 residues.

The chain has TRBV5-4 and TRBJ2-3, with TRBD2 matching over 10 bases. The germline V gene encodes CDR1 SGHNT and CDR2 YYREEE (reference sequence). V gave up 3 bases and J gave up 6 bases; unmatched junction bases: 4. The length of the CDR3 is 14 residues. The CDR3 loop is CASSSLAGADTQYF. CDR3 coding DNA: TGTGCCAGCAGCTCCCTAGCGGGGGCGGATACGCAGTATTTT.

The rearrangement uses TRBV6-4 and TRBJ2-7; 8 nucleotides align to TRBD1. The CDR3 contains 15 residues. After removal of 4 bases from V and 1 base from J, the junction contained 6 bases not matched to a gene. The V gene's germline CDR1 is MRHNA and CDR2 SNTAGT. CDR3: CASSVGTGGSYEQYF. CDR3 in DNA: TGTGCCAGCAGTGTAGGAACAGGGGGATCCTACGAGCAGTACTTC.

DNA of the CDR3: TGTGCCAGCAGCCAGGACAGGGGGCACACTGAAGCTTTCTTT. It is translated as CASSQDRGHTEAFF. V usage is TRBV6-5 and J usage is TRBJ1-1, with 11 bases lining up with TRBD1. V shed 6 bases, J shed 3 bases, and the junction held 3 bases outside the gene matches. This CDR3 has 14 residues. Germline V gene lookup returns CDR1 MNHEY and CDR2 SVGAGI.

V and J are TRBV5-1 and TRBJ2-6; no reliable D call. The CDR3 sequence is 15 residues long. The V end lost 4 bases, the J end lost 0 bases, and 8 bases lay between the germline ends. Germline values: CDR1 SGHRS, CDR2 YFSETQ. The CDR3 DNA sequence: TGCGCCAGCAGCCATGGAGACTCTGGGGCCAACGTCCTGACTTTC. Protein product: CASSHGDSGANVLTF. The variable domain in full, with the rest retrieved from reference TRBV5-1 and TRBJ2-6, is KAGVTQTPRYLIKTRGQQVTLSCSPISGHRSVSWYQQTPGQGLQFLFEYFSETQRNKGNFPGRFSGRQFSNSRSEMNVSTLELGDSALYLCASSHGDSGANVLTFGAGSRLTVL.

The chain is built from TRBV24-1 and TRBJ2-1, with 7 nucleotides matching TRBD2. Germline lookup yields CDR1 KGHDR and CDR2 SFDVKD. The CDR3 runs to 15 residues. J gave up 7 bases and V 4 bases, and 9 bases lay outside the gene matches. CDR3 amino acids: CATSDPLASLNEQFF. Written as DNA, the CDR3 is TGTGCCACCAGTGACCCACTAGCGTCCCTTAATGAGCAGTTCTTC.